The T cell receptor (beta chain) under discussion was sequenced for a study of human T cells and chemical hapten exposure. This clonotype turned up a few times. The time point here: patch test 1, 2 weeks after DPC sensitization. Treatment given: therapeutic diphenylcyclopropenone sensitization with weekly scalp DPC. Non-pregnant alopecia patients aged 18 to 70, suitable for DPC therapy. The CDR3 totals 12 residues. The V end lost 5 bases, the J end lost 2 bases, and 7 bases lay between the germline ends. The germline gives CDR1 SGHVS, CDR2 FNYEAQ. The library attached unique molecular identifiers to individual cDNA molecules. As handled by the study authors: The number of TCRs in each sample had a median of about 100,000 and spanned about 23,224 to 690,600. TCRdb passed the RACE reads through MiXCR, listing each CDR3 protein once. The V and J calls were not made by the authors but by TCRdb's processing. Of about 49,000 distinct CDR3 sequences in the sample, 8% to 9.5% are singletons; the top ten hold approximately 4.5%.

This sample comprised whole blood, obtained in connection with sensitization to the hapten diphenylcyclopropenone (DPC). The chain has TRBV7-6 and TRBJ2-7, with a tentative D call TRBD2 (5 bases). The receptor comes from a woman aged 45-59 years with alopecia areata. Some clones in this sample may be carry-over from other donors' samples. The CDR3 reads CASSGGPYEQYF. The CDR3 DNA reads as TGTGCCAGCAGCGGAGGACCCTACGAGCAGTACTTC.